A selection of T cell receptor beta chains follows, all from one sample in a study of cytomegalovirus exposure and HLA in healthy donors. TCRdb's table, derived via immunoSEQ multiplex PCR, lists solely in-frame clones and lacks some. This sample has around 30,000 clones, with about 63% found just once. The sample comprised PBMCs. The receptors derive from a man in his fifties or sixties in good health and CMV-seropositive. CDR3s include the opening cysteine and the closing phenylalanine or tryptophan. A D gene is named only where the DNA matches it firmly. Clone size is not always given. Where it is, it says once, few, many or a class for expanded clones.

cdr3_nt cdr3_aa j_call v_call clone_size cdr3_length d_call
TGCGCCAGCAGTCGTTCGGGGGCTAGCGGGAGCTCCTACAATGAGCAGTTCTTC CASSRSGASGSSYNEQFF TRBJ2-1 TRBV5-1 NA 18 TRBD2
TGTGCCAGCAGTTACCAAGGACAGGTTCTTGGTGAGCAGTTCTTC CASSYQGQVLGEQFF TRBJ2-1 TRBV6-5 NA 15 TRBD1
TGCGCCAGCAGCTTACGGACTAGCGGCTTCGAGCAGTACTTC CASSLRTSGFEQYF TRBJ2-7 TRBV5-1 NA 14 TRBD2
TGCAGTGCGGGGACGACAGGGGGGCAGTACTTC CSAGTTGGQYF TRBJ2-7 TRBV20-1 NA 11 TRBD1
TGTGCCAGCAGGGACACCCAGCTAGCTGAAGCTTTCTTT CASRDTQLAEAFF TRBJ1-1 TRBV2 NA 13 NA
TGTGCCAGCAGCCCGGGACAGCTGAACACTGAAGCTTTCTTT CASSPGQLNTEAFF TRBJ1-1 TRBV7-9 few 14 TRBD1
TGCGCCAGCAGCCAAGGGACAGCGAACACTGAAGCTTTCTTT CASSQGTANTEAFF TRBJ1-1 TRBV4-1 NA 14 NA
TGTGCTAGTGGTTTGCCTGGACAGGGTACGTTCTTC CASGLPGQGTFF TRBJ2-1 TRBV12-5 NA 12 TRBD1
TGCAGCGCTGGACAGGTTGCAACTAATGAAAAACTGTTTTTT CSAGQVATNEKLFF TRBJ1-4 TRBV29-1 NA 14 TRBD1
TGTGCCAGCAGTACAGGGAGGAACACTGAAGCTTTCTTT CASSTGRNTEAFF TRBJ1-1 TRBV6-1 NA 13 NA